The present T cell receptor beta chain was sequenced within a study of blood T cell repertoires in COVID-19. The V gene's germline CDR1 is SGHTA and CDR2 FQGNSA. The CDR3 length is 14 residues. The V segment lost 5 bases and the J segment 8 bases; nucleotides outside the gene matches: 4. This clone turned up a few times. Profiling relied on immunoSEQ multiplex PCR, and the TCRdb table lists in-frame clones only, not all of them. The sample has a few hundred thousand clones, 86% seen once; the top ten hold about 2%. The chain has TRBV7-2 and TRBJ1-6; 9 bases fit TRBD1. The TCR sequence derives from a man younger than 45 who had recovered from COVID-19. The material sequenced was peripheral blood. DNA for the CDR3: TGTGCCAGCAGCCTAGGACAGGGGTATTCACCCCTCCACTTT. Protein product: CASSLGQGYSPLHF.